The T cell receptor beta chain described here comes from a study of T-cell reconstitution after alpha-beta-depleted transplantation in children. For TCRbeta, the library was prepared with unique molecular identifiers. TCRdb called the PCR reads again in MiXCR, with one record for every CDR3 protein. The repertoire has some 130,000 distinct CDR3 sequences, approximately 8.7% of them found once; the top ten carry less than 25%. The CDR3 spans 13 residues. Looked up from germline, CDR1 is PRHDT and CDR2 is FYEKMQ (reference sequence). V lost 1 base, J lost 7 bases, and 10 bases lay in between. This clonotype was sampled from a girl under three years old who had a stem cell transplant for combined immunodeficiency, so the T cells may come from the graft donor. The genes are TRBV13 and TRBJ2-5; D is ambiguous. The sample in question was PBMCs, mostly from graft donor cells, obtained 180 days after TCRalphabeta/CD19-depleted stem cell transplant. CDR3 in amino acids: CASSLALAGTQYF. The CDR3 DNA follows: TGTGCCAGCAGCTTAGCTTTGGCCGGGACCCAGTACTTC.